This entry describes one T cell receptor (beta chain). The data belong to a study of blood T cell repertoires in COVID-19. Repertoires were generated with immunoSEQ multiplex PCR, while TCRdb's copy carries only in-frame clones and drops some. The data hold 250,000 to 350,000 clones, with 88% observed a single time. Germline V gene sequence: CDR1 SNHLY, CDR2 FYNNEI. The CDR3 runs to 12 residues. V lost 8 bases, J lost 7 bases, and 14 bases lay in between. Material: peripheral blood. The chain has TRBV2 and TRBJ1-2, with D maybe TRBD1 (5 bases). This receptor was obtained from a woman younger than 45 who had recovered from COVID-19. The CDR3 loop reads CASLPRGGGYTF. The CDR3 DNA follows: TGTGCCAGCCTGCCGAGGGGAGGTGGCTACACCTTC.